This T cell receptor beta chain was identified in a study of Ad26.COV2.S vaccination and SARS-CoV-2 variants. Study summary: A participant enrolled in the COV1001 Ad26.COV2.S trial arm provided the sample. In the study, Ad26.COV2.S was injected intramuscularly once, or twice 56 days apart. Study results and limitations: It was vaccine recipients, not placebo recipients, who had the higher spike-specific TCR breadth. Total T cell responses were possibly underestimated by TCR breadth and depth analyses.

The CDR3 extends over 17 amino acids. Germline assignment: CDR1 MNHEY and CDR2 SMNVEV (reference sequence). V was pared by 4 bases and J by 2 bases, with 7 bases of the junction left unmatched. Sample treatment: around 19 received Ad26.COV2.S at low or high dose, single or two shots; about 5 received placebo; per-sample allocation not given. Samples were taken on day 63 after the first vaccine or placebo injection. Assay: immunoSEQ multiplex PCR; the TCRdb copy retains only in-frame clones and omits some. Of about 680,000 clones in the sample, more than 70% were seen once. Turning to this clone: Antigen: not known.

This TCR came from a person aged 18-60 years who received the Ad26.COV2.S COVID-19 vaccine or a placebo. This sequence joins TRBV27 and TRBJ2-2, with 10 bases aligning to TRBD1. The sequences come from peripheral blood, collected in a trial of Ad26.COV2.S vaccine versus placebo. CDR3 region: CASSYDRQGANTGELFF. The CDR3 DNA sequence: TGTGCCAGCAGTTATGACCGACAGGGGGCAAACACCGGGGAGCTGTTTTTT.